This T cell receptor (beta chain) came from a study of T cell repertoires in cytomegalovirus infection. Study details: Through public TCR beta signatures, both CMV infection and matching HLA type were indicated.

To note about this clonotype: Antigen specificity is unknown.

The germline V gene encodes CDR1 SGHTA and CDR2 FQGTGA. CDR3 size: 17 residues. V dropped 5 bases and J dropped 3 bases, with 23 bases sitting between them. MiXCR was run by TCRdb on the reads, yielding one entry per CDR3 protein. The sample includes some 800,000 distinct CDR3 sequences, just under 30% of them seen just once. The sequencing used cultured CD8+ T cells from PBMCs, collected from culture after CMV antigen stimulation. The chain has TRBV7-3 and TRBJ2-7; a weak D match, TRBD2 (5 bases). The source is a human donor in good health (CMV status not recorded). Some clones in this sample may be carry-over from other donors' samples. CDR3 in DNA: TGTGCCAGCAGCCCAAAGGGCGGCGGCGGGCACCTCTACGAGCAGTACTTC. This sequence encodes CASSPKGGGGHLYEQYF.